This T cell receptor (beta chain) was recorded in a study of blood T cell repertoires in COVID-19. Only in-frame clones appear in the TCRdb table, and some are missing; sequencing was by immunoSEQ multiplex PCR. The sample shows about 200,000 clones, 89% of them seen only once. The sample holds one count of this clone. Trimming stripped 3 bases from V and 9 bases from J, with 15 bases between. CDR3 length equals 13 residues. CDR1 SGDLS and CDR2 YYNGEE come from the germline V gene. The gene calls are TRBV9 and TRBJ1-1; D perhaps matches TRBD1 (6 bases). The receptor was derived from a woman between 18 and 30 years old who had recovered from COVID-19. Sample: PBMCs or T cells enriched from blood (not recorded which). This CDR3 reads CASSGGGGGQAFF. The CDR3 DNA sequence: TGTGCCAGCAGCGGAGGAGGGGGAGGGCAAGCTTTCTTT.